Each of the 30 T cell receptor beta chains below was sequenced from the same sample in a study of post-analysis software for immune sequencing data. Whole-study findings and limits: With TRBV5-6, TRBV5-1 and TRBV20-1 included, about 5 TRBV segments were more frequent in patients than in controls.

For these receptors, no antigen is known. Carried by the TCR beta cDNA libraries were unique molecular identifiers. TCRdb re-called the PCR reads through MiXCR, storing one row per CDR3 protein. The top ten hold over 1.5% of the sample, which has roughly 580,000 distinct CDR3 sequences, roughly 46% seen once. The sample was blood. These receptors came from a girl aged 10 to 17 with multiple sclerosis.

J is TRBJ1-6 and V is TRBV5-5; no firm D call. Trimming took off 2 bases at V and 3 bases at J, with 9 bases between the two ends. CDR1 SGHKS and CDR2 YYEKEE come from the germline V gene (reference sequence). CDR3 length equals 15 residues. The CDR3 here is CASSFRQNYNSPLHF. The DNA for the CDR3 is TGTGCCAGCAGCTTTCGGCAGAACTATAATTCACCCCTCCACTTT. Full variable domain (outside the CDR3, taken from reference TRBV5-5 and TRBJ1-6): DAGVTQSPTHLIKTRGQQVTLRCSPISGHKSVSWYQQVLGQGPQFIFQYYEKEERGRGNFPDRFSARQFPNYSSELNVNALLLGDSALYLCASSFRQNYNSPLHFGNGTRLTVT.

This clonotype was detected ten times or more. A read error may explain this, as a much larger clone is one base away. The V call is TRBV6-4, the J call TRBJ2-6; TRBD1 is a possible D gene (5 bases). The CDR3 sequence is 16 residues long. Per the germline V gene, CDR1 is MRHNA and CDR2 is SNTAGT. As DNA, the CDR3 is TGTGCCAGCAGTGATACTGGTAGCTCTGGGGCCAACGTCCGGACTTTC. Its protein is CASSDTGSSGANVRTF.

This chain joins TRBV10-3 and TRBJ2-5; 7 positions agree with TRBD2. Germline assignment: CDR1 ENHRY and CDR2 SYGVKD. V dropped 4 bases and J dropped 4; count of bases not matched to a gene: 15. The CDR3 is made up of 17 amino acids. CDR3 sequence: CAISGGSGAGTGETQYF. CDR3 in DNA: TGTGCCATCAGTGGGGGATCTGGAGCGGGAACGGGAGAGACCCAGTACTTC.

This clonotype has just a few counts. This chain links TRBV20-1 with TRBJ2-5; TRBD2 matches 14 bases. Per the germline V gene, CDR1 is DFQATT and CDR2 is SNEGSKA (reference sequence). CDR3 length: 18 amino acids. After removal of 3 bases from V and 5 bases from J, the junction contained 14 bases not matched to a gene. This CDR3 is CSASLPRLAGGLMETQYF. CDR3 DNA: TGCAGTGCTAGCCTTCCCCGACTAGCGGGGGGGCTCATGGAGACCCAGTACTTC.

This rearrangement joins TRBV12-3 or TRBV12-4 to TRBJ2-3, with D perhaps TRBD2 (5 bases). Trimming pared 7 bases from V and 7 bases from J, leaving 15 bases between. CDR3 length: 13 residues. The CDR3 sequence: CASKRTVENTQYF. CDR3 sequence (DNA): TGTGCCAGCAAGCGGACTGTCGAGAATACGCAGTATTTT.

This clonotype has more than one count but fewer than ten. V is TRBV12-3 or TRBV12-4 and J is TRBJ1-2; 8 positions match TRBD1. The CDR3 totals 17 residues. Trimming removed 5 bases from V and 8 bases from J; junction bases left unmatched: 19. CDR3 in amino acids: CASSPWTGILALGGYTF. CDR3 nucleotides: TGTGCCAGCAGTCCCTGGACAGGGATCCTTGCTTTAGGGGGCTACACCTTC.

A few counts support this clonotype. The chain uses TRBV10-3 and TRBJ2-1; 7 bases agree with TRBD2. Trimming took 5 bases from V and 4 from J; bases not matched to a gene: 8. Germline CDR1 reads ENHRY; CDR2 reads SYGVKD. The CDR3 sequence is 15 residues long. The CDR3 coding sequence is TGTGCCATCAGTTATTCTAGCGGATTGTACAATGAGCAGTTCTTC. Translating gives CAISYSSGLYNEQFF.

This clonotype was seen only a few times. The CDR3 reads CASSVGASGGAQQFF. The CDR3 bases are TGTGCCAGCAGCGTAGGGGCTAGCGGGGGGGCTCAGCAGTTCTTC. The chain links TRBV9 to TRBJ2-1, with 12 positions matching TRBD2. After removal of 0 bases from V and 11 bases from J, the junction contained 6 bases not matched to a gene. CDR1 and CDR2 (germline): SGDLS, YYNGEE. The CDR3 is made up of 15 amino acids.

This clonotype was detected a few times. This rearrangement joins TRBV30 to TRBJ2-3; the D is unclear. Germline loops: CDR1 GTSNPN, CDR2 SVGIG (reference sequence). CDR3 size: 14 residues. The ends were cut back, 2 bases at V and 6 bases at J, with 15 bases in the middle. The CDR3 protein is CAWSSRQIRDTQYF. The CDR3 bases are TGTGCCTGGAGTTCGAGGCAGATCCGGGATACGCAGTATTTT.

A few counts support this clonotype. The V and J genes are TRBV10-3 and TRBJ2-5; D gene ambiguous. The J call is in doubt because the DNA end fits TRBJ2-7 better. The CDR3 length is 13 residues. Germline V gene data show CDR1 as ENHRY and CDR2 as SYGVKD. The CDR3 loop is CAISESARNEQYF. The CDR3 DNA reads TGTGCCATCAGTGAGTCTGCTAGAAACGAGCAGTACTTC.

This clonotype was recorded a few times. V is TRBV6-5 and J is TRBJ2-1; the D is unclear. Germline V CDR1 and CDR2: MNHEY, SVGAGI. CDR3 size: 16 residues. The V end lost 2 bases, the J end lost 4 bases, and 15 bases lay between the germline ends. This chain's CDR3 is CASSYSSGFDYNEQFF. For the CDR3, the DNA is TGTGCCAGCAGTTACAGTTCAGGTTTTGATTACAATGAGCAGTTCTTC.

The chain has TRBV20-1 and TRBJ2-7, with 8 bases matching TRBD2. The J call may be faulty, since TRBJ2-5 better matches the DNA end. This CDR3 is built from 15 residues. The germline gives CDR1 DFQATT, CDR2 SNEGSKA (reference sequence). The CDR3 loop is CSARPLSGGKETQYF. DNA for the CDR3: TGCAGTGCTCGACCCCTCAGCGGGGGAAAAGAGACCCAGTACTTC.

This clonotype was recorded a few times. V and J are TRBV25-1 and TRBJ2-5; a weak D match, TRBD1 (6 bases). Germline lookup yields CDR1 MGHDK and CDR2 SYGVNS. V was pared by 4 bases and J by 1 base, with 16 bases between. The CDR3 has 16 amino acids. The CDR3 DNA reads as TGTGCCAGCAGTGGCCGGGACACCCTCTTCCAAGAGACCCAGTACTTC. It specifies CASSGRDTLFQETQYF.

V gene TRBV5-1 combines with J gene TRBJ2-2; D possibly corresponds to TRBD2 (6 bases). The CDR3 has 15 amino acids. V lost 0 bases, J lost 4 bases, and 10 bases lay in between. CDR1 SGHRS and CDR2 YFSETQ come from the germline V gene. Here the CDR3 DNA reads TGCGCCAGCAGCTTGGCCGGGAGAGGCACCGGGGAGCTGTTTTTT. Protein sequence: CASSLAGRGTGELFF.

The rearrangement links TRBV7-6 to TRBJ1-5; 9 bases agree with TRBD1. J lost 5 bases, V lost 2 bases, and 7 bases had no gene match. CDR1 SGHVS and CDR2 FNYEAQ come from the germline V gene. The CDR3 runs to 16 residues. The CDR3 nucleotides read TGTGCCAGCAGCTTATCACCGGGACAGGGACATCAGCCCCAGCATTTT. This gives the protein CASSLSPGQGHQPQHF.

In DNA, the CDR3 is TGCGCCAGCAGCTTGGAACTCACTAGCGGGTACTCCTACGAGCAGTACTTC. The encoded protein is CASSLELTSGYSYEQYF. V usage is TRBV5-1 and J usage is TRBJ2-7, with TRBD2 matching 9 bases. This CDR3 contains 17 residues. Germline V CDR1 and CDR2: SGHRS, YFSETQ. With 0 bases clipped from V and 0 bases from J, the junction kept 7 bases outside the gene matches.

With respect to this clonotype: The junction does not match germline at one end; this may be a read error. The V and J genes are TRBV7-7 and TRBJ2-1, with TRBD2 matching 8 bases. The germline CDR1 and CDR2 sequences are SSHAT and FNYEAQ (reference sequence). The CDR3 runs 17 residues. As DNA, the CDR3 is TGTGCTAGCAGCTTAGCCTCCTCCGGGACTAGAAACAATGAGCAGTTCTTC. Translated: CASSLASSGTRNNEQFF.

The chain is built from TRBV27 and TRBJ2-7, with D tentatively TRBD1 (6 bases). The germline V gene encodes CDR1 MNHEY and CDR2 SMNVEV (reference sequence). Trimming removed 7 bases from V and 3 bases from J, with 16 bases in between. This CDR3 comprises 14 residues. The CDR3 spells CASMGEGELYEQYF. The DNA for the CDR3 is TGTGCCAGCATGGGAGAGGGGGAACTCTACGAGCAGTACTTC.

This clonotype has only a few counts. The chain uses TRBV10-3 and TRBJ2-7, with a tentative D call TRBD1 (8 bases). V lost 2 bases, J lost 2 bases, and 16 bases lay in between. Germline CDR1 reads ENHRY; CDR2 reads SYGVKD. The CDR3 length is 16 residues. CDR3 nucleotide sequence: TGTGCCATCAGTGAGGGACCACAGGGGGGGCCCTACGAGCAGTACTTC. Translated: CAISEGPQGGPYEQYF.

CDR3 bases: TGTGCCAGCAGCTCTACCCTTCCCTGGGCGGGAGGAGGGACCTACAATGAGCAGTTCTTC. It is translated as CASSSTLPWAGGGTYNEQFF. This chain joins TRBV5-6 and TRBJ2-1, with 8 nucleotides matching TRBD2. Germline V CDR1 and CDR2: SGHDT, YYEEEE. There are 20 residues in the CDR3. V dropped 3 bases and J dropped 2; count of bases not matched to a gene: 19. The full variable domain, its missing parts supplied by reference TRBV5-6 and TRBJ2-1, is DAGVTQSPTHLIKTRGQQVTLRCSPKSGHDTVSWYQQALGQGPQFIFQYYEEEERQRGNFPDRFSGHQFPNYSSELNVNALLLGDSALYLCASSSTLPWAGGGTYNEQFFGPGTRLTVL.

This clonotype appeared many times. The chain links TRBV12-3 or TRBV12-4 to TRBJ2-3; D possibly corresponds to TRBD2 (5 bases). With 1 base removed from V and 0 bases from J, the gap between germline ends came to 8 bases. This CDR3 is built from 15 residues. CDR3 in amino acids: CASSLGLTSTDTQYF. The CDR3, as DNA: TGTGCCAGCAGTTTAGGACTAACTAGCACAGATACGCAGTATTTT.

The chain has TRBV5-1 and TRBJ2-5, with 8 bases lining up with TRBD2. The J call could be wrong; TRBJ2-7 is a better fit for the DNA end. The CDR3 totals 15 residues. Germline CDR1 reads SGHRS; CDR2 reads YFSETQ. CDR3 region: CASSLVSSGFYEQYF. The CDR3 DNA is TGCGCCAGCAGCTTGGTCTCTAGCGGGTTCTACGAGCAGTACTTC.

The chain has TRBV10-3 and TRBJ1-1; a weak D match, TRBD1 (5 bases). The CDR3 extends over 15 amino acids. Looked up from germline, CDR1 is ENHRY and CDR2 is SYGVKD. Trimming removed 6 bases from V and 0 bases from J, with 14 bases in between. CDR3 amino acids: CAIRAGDRLNTEAFF. In nucleotides, the CDR3 is TGTGCCATCAGGGCCGGAGACAGACTGAACACTGAAGCTTTCTTT.

This clonotype occurred once. Here the CDR3 DNA reads TGTGCCAGCAGCCGCCAGGGGGCCCTAAGCATTCAGTACTTC. Translation: CASSRQGALSIQYF. The V and J genes are TRBV12-3 or TRBV12-4 and TRBJ2-4; 8 bases map to TRBD1. The junction had 10 bases not matched to a gene; V was cut back by 6 bases and J by 9 bases. The CDR3 extends over 14 amino acids.

This chain links TRBV5-1 with TRBJ2-5, with D unclear. Judging by the DNA end, TRBJ2-7 fits better; the J call may be wrong. This CDR3 region has 15 residues. CDR1 and CDR2 (germline): SGHRS, YFSETQ. This chain's CDR3 is CASSLVGEPGDEQYF. CDR3 in DNA: TGCGCCAGCAGCTTGGTTGGAGAGCCTGGGGACGAGCAGTACTTC.

In nucleotides, the CDR3 is TGTGCCAGCAGTCCGGGACAGAGCAGAGATGAGCAGTACTTC. This gives the protein CASSPGQSRDEQYF. J is TRBJ2-7 and V is TRBV12-3 or TRBV12-4, with TRBD1 identical over 7 bases. The CDR3 contains 14 residues. The V gene end was trimmed by 5 bases and the J gene end by 7 bases; junction bases not matched to a gene: 11.

There are a few counts of this clonotype. V is TRBV12-3 or TRBV12-4 and J is TRBJ2-7, with D uncertain. V lost 8 bases and J lost 2, with 16 bases in between. This CDR3 region has 14 residues. As DNA, the CDR3 is TGTGCCAGCGGCCCCTCGCAGGATACCTACGAGCAGTACTTC. Translated, it gives CASGPSQDTYEQYF.

V and J are TRBV27 and TRBJ2-1; 7 bases are shared with TRBD1. Germline V lookup: CDR1 MNHEY, CDR2 SMNVEV (reference sequence). The CDR3 extends over 17 amino acids. With V trimmed by 4 bases and J by 4 bases, 13 bases remained unmatched. CDR3 coding DNA: TGTGCCAGCAGTTACTACGGACAGGCAGGATTTTACAATGAGCAGTTCTTC. Translation gives CASSYYGQAGFYNEQFF.

This chain uses TRBV29-1 with TRBJ2-3, with D tentatively TRBD1 or TRBD2 (5 bases each). This CDR3 has 13 amino acids. Between the trimmed V and J ends, which lost 4 bases and 2 bases, there was a span of 10 bases. Germline V gives CDR1 SQVTM, CDR2 ANQGSEA. CDR3 sequence (DNA): TGCAGCGTTGGAGGGGCCCTCACAGATACGCAGTATTTT. Translation gives CSVGGALTDTQYF.

This chain joins TRBV6-4 and TRBJ2-6; D is uncertain. The CDR3 contains 14 residues. Germline assignment: CDR1 MRHNA and CDR2 SNTAGT. Trimming cost V 4 bases and J 2 bases, with 6 bases left between them. This chain's CDR3 is CASSGSPGANVLTF. The CDR3, as DNA: TGTGCCAGCAGTGGGTCACCTGGGGCCAACGTCCTGACTTTC.